This passage covers 15 T cell receptor beta chains from one sample sequenced in a study of beta chain features in type 1 diabetes. The study reverse transcribed the entire isolated RNA, so it sequenced expressed TCRB transcripts. Method: immunoSEQ multiplex PCR; TCRdb's copy keeps in-frame clones and lacks some. The sample holds over 150,000 clones, approximately 8.1% seen once. Their antigens remain unidentified. Study-wide findings and caveats: TCRB CDR3 length was moderately but significantly reduced in all four CD4+ subsets of Type 1 diabetes patients.

The sample comprised central memory CD4+ T cells from blood. The source of these receptors is a young man with type 1 diabetes.

Only a few counts were recorded for this clone. The chain couples TRBV7-2 to TRBJ2-7; 8 positions agree with TRBD2. With 1 base clipped from V and 3 bases from J, the junction kept 8 bases outside the gene matches. The CDR3 extends over 16 amino acids. Looked up from germline, CDR1 is SGHTA and CDR2 is FQGNSA. The CDR3, as DNA: TGTGCCAGCAGCTTAGGGAGCGGGAGTTATATCTACGAGCAGTACTTC. Translating it yields CASSLGSGSYIYEQYF.

The rearrangement links TRBV9 to TRBJ2-2; maybe TRBD2 (7 bases). Germline V lookup: CDR1 SGDLS, CDR2 YYNGEE. Trimming pared 0 bases from V and 6 bases from J, leaving 15 bases between. This CDR3 spans 16 amino acids. CDR3: CASSVGSGAGAGELFF. The DNA of the CDR3 is TGTGCCAGCAGCGTAGGTTCAGGGGCGGGGGCCGGGGAGCTGTTTTTT.

The chain employs TRBV28 and TRBJ2-5; 11 bases line up with TRBD2. The CDR3 extends over 14 amino acids. Germline assignment: CDR1 MDHEN and CDR2 SYDVKM. V trimming: 3 bases; J trimming: 5 bases; junction bases outside the gene matches: 2. The chain's CDR3 is CASSFSGRGETQYF. DNA for the CDR3: TGTGCCAGCAGTTTTAGCGGGAGGGGGGAGACCCAGTACTTC. Combining the CDR3 with reference TRBV28 and TRBJ2-5 gives the whole variable domain DVKVTQSSRYLVKRTGEKVFLECVQDMDHENMFWYRQDPGLGLRLIYFSYDVKMKEKGDIPEGYSVSREKKERFSLILESASTNQTSMYLCASSFSGRGETQYFGPGTRLLVL.

The V and J genes are TRBV7-9 and TRBJ2-7, with D possibly TRBD2 on 5 matching bases. Germline CDR1 SEHNR, CDR2 FQNEAQ (reference sequence). V gave up 5 bases and J gave up 3 bases, with 14 bases separating them. The CDR3 is 14 residues long. This chain's CDR3 is CASSPVDYDYEQYF. CDR3 in DNA: TGTGCCAGCAGCCCTGTCGACTATGACTACGAGCAGTACTTC. The entire variable domain, with the rest obtained from reference TRBV7-9 and TRBJ2-7, is as follows: DTGVSQNPRHKITKRGQNVTFRCDPISEHNRLYWYRQTLGQGPEFLTYFQNEAQLEKSRLLSDRFSAERPKGSFSTLEIQRTEQGDSAMYLCASSPVDYDYEQYFGPGTRLTVT.

This clone turned up a few times. The chain has TRBV5-6 and TRBJ2-6; D is possibly TRBD1 (7 bases). Deletions cut 4 bases from V and 2 bases from J, with 16 bases between. From germline, CDR1 is SGHDT and CDR2 YYEEEE. The CDR3 consists of 17 residues. CDR3 loop: CASSPASGGPGANVLTF. For the CDR3, the DNA is TGTGCCAGCAGCCCCGCCTCAGGGGGGCCTGGGGCCAACGTCCTGACTTTC. Complete variable domain (other parts from reference TRBV5-6 and TRBJ2-6): DAGVTQSPTHLIKTRGQQVTLRCSPKSGHDTVSWYQQALGQGPQFIFQYYEEEERQRGNFPDRFSGHQFPNYSSELNVNALLLGDSALYLCASSPASGGPGANVLTFGAGSRLTVL.

J is TRBJ1-2 and V is TRBV18; TRBD1 is a possible D gene (6 bases). This CDR3 contains 13 residues. Germline V gives CDR1 KGHSH, CDR2 LQKENI. Trimming left V 5 bases short and J 6 bases short, with 13 bases between. CDR3 in amino acids: CASSERDTDGYTF. As DNA, the CDR3 is TGTGCCAGCTCAGAGCGGGACACAGATGGCTACACCTTC.

This clone was counted a few times. The chain is built from TRBV11-2 and TRBJ2-7, with a possible D match to TRBD1 (6 bases). The V end was cut by 4 bases, the J end by 5 bases, with 18 bases between. There are 15 residues in the CDR3. Germline CDR1 and CDR2: SGHAT and FQNNGV. The CDR3 sequence is CASSYHTGKEDEQYF. In DNA, the CDR3 is TGTGCCAGCAGCTACCATACAGGGAAAGAGGACGAGCAGTACTTC.

This chain uses TRBV4-1 with TRBJ2-7; 10 bases are a match to TRBD2. V was pared by 1 base and J by 2 bases, with 2 bases of the junction left unmatched. This CDR3 region has 15 residues. Germline V gene sequence: CDR1 MGHRA, CDR2 YSYEKL. The CDR3 is CASSQGTSGAYEQYF. CDR3 sequence (DNA): TGCGCCAGCAGCCAAGGAACTAGCGGGGCCTACGAGCAGTACTTC.

This clone was counted between two and nine times. The genes are TRBV30 and TRBJ1-4; 9 nucleotides align to TRBD1. This CDR3 contains 13 residues. Trimming took 5 bases from V and 8 from J; bases not matched to a gene: 6. Germline assignment: CDR1 GTSNPN and CDR2 SVGIG (reference sequence). The CDR3 sequence is CAWSRDRDEKLFF. The DNA of the CDR3 is TGTGCCTGGTCCCGGGACAGGGACGAAAAACTGTTTTTT. Full variable domain (missing parts from reference TRBV30 and TRBJ1-4): SQTIHQWPATLVQPVGSPLSLECTVEGTSNPNLYWYRQAAGRGLQLLFYSVGIGQISSEVPQNLSASRPQDRQFILSSKKLLLSDSGFYLCAWSRDRDEKLFFGSGTQLSVL.

This sequence joins TRBV2 and TRBJ2-3, with D perhaps TRBD1 (6 bases). Germline V gene data show CDR1 as SNHLY and CDR2 as FYNNEI. CDR3 length equals 12 residues. Trimming removed 6 bases at V and 5 bases at J, with 9 bases between. CDR3 sequence reads: CASSEQGDTQYF. CDR3 DNA sequence: TGTGCCAGCAGCGAACAGGGAGATACGCAGTATTTT. Full variable domain (remainder filled in from reference TRBV2 and TRBJ2-3): EPEVTQTPSHQVTQMGQEVILRCVPISNHLYFYWYRQILGQKVEFLVSFYNNEISEKSEIFDDQFSVERPDGSNFTLKIRSTKLEDSAMYFCASSEQGDTQYFGPGTRLTVL.

The chain couples TRBV13 to TRBJ2-7, with D tentatively TRBD2 (5 bases). Per the germline V gene, CDR1 is PRHDT and CDR2 is FYEKMQ (reference sequence). The germline V and J ends were trimmed by 0 bases and 3 bases, with 12 bases remaining between them. The CDR3 extends over 15 amino acids. The CDR3: CASSLGGRGGYEQYF. The CDR3 region has the DNA TGTGCCAGCAGCTTAGGGGGCCGAGGAGGCTACGAGCAGTACTTC.

This clone was observed a few times. The chain couples TRBV4-2 to TRBJ1-2; 7 bases agree with TRBD1. There are 15 residues in the CDR3. Germline V lookup: CDR1 LGHNA, CDR2 YNFKEQ. V lost 4 bases, J lost 2 bases, and 7 bases stayed unmatched. The chain's CDR3 is CASSPAYRGNYGYTF. The CDR3, as DNA: TGTGCCAGCAGCCCGGCATACAGGGGAAACTATGGCTACACCTTC.

This clone was detected a few times. The chain uses TRBV30 and TRBJ1-4; a weak D match, TRBD1 (6 bases). Germline values: CDR1 GTSNPN, CDR2 SVGIG (reference sequence). CDR3 size: 12 residues. V dropped 4 bases and J dropped 6 bases, with 9 bases sitting between them. The CDR3 DNA reads TGTGCCTGGAACAGGGTCTATGAAAAACTGTTTTTT. Translated: CAWNRVYEKLFF.

V and J are TRBV4-3 and TRBJ1-2, with 8 bases matching TRBD1. Germline V gene lookup returns CDR1 LGHNA and CDR2 YSLEER. This CDR3 is 14 amino acids long. Trimming at V came to 5 bases and at J to 7 bases, leaving 9 bases not matched to a gene. This chain's CDR3 is CASSGNIRGLGYTF. Here the CDR3 DNA reads TGCGCCAGCAGCGGCAATATCAGGGGGCTTGGCTACACCTTC.

The V call is TRBV13, the J call TRBJ1-5, with D uncertain. CDR1 PRHDT and CDR2 FYEKMQ come from the germline V gene (reference sequence). With 5 bases removed from V and 6 bases from J, the gap between germline ends came to 14 bases. CDR3 length equals 14 residues. This CDR3 reads CASSPSGSSQPQHF. The CDR3, as DNA: TGTGCCAGCAGCCCCTCGGGATCGAGTCAGCCCCAGCATTTT.